This T cell receptor beta chain was profiled in a study of cytotoxic CD8 clonotypes in ibrutinib-treated CLL. General study points: Clonality increased with ibrutinib response but returned toward baseline at progression.

Assay: immunoSEQ multiplex PCR; the TCRdb copy retains only in-frame clones and omits some. The data show more than 140,000 clones, approximately 80% seen once. A word on this clone: The antigen is undetermined.

Germline V lookup: CDR1 SGDLS, CDR2 YYNGEE. Trimming left V 0 bases short and J 4 bases short, with 11 bases between. The CDR3 has 15 residues. The material was PBMCs, obtained after 12 months of ibrutinib treatment. The clonotype originates from a human donor with chronic lymphocytic leukemia. The chain combines TRBV9 with TRBJ2-1; the D gene is possibly TRBD2 (7 bases). The chain's CDR3 is CASSVVGGDYNEQFF. CDR3 sequence (DNA): TGTGCCAGCAGCGTAGTAGGGGGGGATTACAATGAGCAGTTCTTC. Using reference TRBV9 and TRBJ2-1 for the parts outside the CDR3, the full variable domain is DSGVTQTPKHLITATGQRVTLRCSPRSGDLSVYWYQQSLDQGLQFLIQYYNGEERAKGNILERFSAQQFPDLHSELNLSSLELGDSALYFCASSVVGGDYNEQFFGPGTRLTVL.